The present entry profiles one T cell receptor beta chain with its context. What it recognizes is unknown. TCRdb processed the 5' RACE reads again and assigns one entry to each CDR3 protein, with no DNA. Its table records hundreds of thousands of distinct CDR3 sequences. The data originate from a study of T cells expressing NK-cell markers. In the study overall: The TCR beta repertoires originated in sorted CD3+CD56+NKG2C+, CD3+CD56+NKG2C- and CD3+CD56-NKG2C+ T cells. Study-wide results and caveats: Each of 5 to 7 donors carried dominant NKG2C+ clonotypes accounting for about 1.0-8% of CD8+ T cells.

The CDR3 length is 12 residues. The germline V gene has CDR1 SEHNR and CDR2 FQNEAQ (reference sequence). Sequenced material: blood T cells: a sorted CD56 or NKG2C T cell subset, CD4+ or CD8+ T cells, or bulk PBMC T cells (not recorded which). This receptor was obtained from a man in his late teens or twenties in good health. The genes are TRBV7-9 and TRBJ2-1; with no DNA, the TCRdb D assignment of TRBD1 cannot be verified. CDR3 residues: CASSPTGREQFF.